The next 30 T cell receptor beta chains were all read from a single sample in a study of T-cell reconstitution after alpha-beta-depleted transplantation in children. A library of TCRbeta sequences, prepared with unique molecular identifiers, was generated. TCRdb analysed the PCR reads with MiXCR anew, one entry per CDR3 protein. The profile shows about a million distinct CDR3 sequences, roughly 29% of them singletons. The sample was PBMCs, mostly from graft donor cells, taken 360 days after TCRalphabeta/CD19-depleted stem cell transplant. Source of these receptors: a boy younger than two who had a stem cell transplant for SCID, so the T cells may come from the graft donor.

The chain links TRBV7-2 to TRBJ2-7; the D is unclear. The germline V gene has CDR1 SGHTA and CDR2 FQGNSA. This CDR3 has 14 residues. V was cut by 3 bases and J by 1 base, with 10 bases left in between. The CDR3 reads CASSFGPTSYEQYF. The CDR3 nucleotides are TGTGCCAGCAGCTTCGGGCCAACGTCCTACGAGCAGTACTTC. The full variable domain, its missing parts supplied by reference TRBV7-2 and TRBJ2-7, is GAGVSQSPSNKVTEKGKDVELRCDPISGHTALYWYRQSLGQGLEFLIYFQGNSAPDKSGLPSDRFSAERTGGSVSTLTIQRTQQEDSAVYLCASSFGPTSYEQYFGPGTRLTVT.

The chain carries TRBV18 and TRBJ2-3; the D gene is possibly TRBD2 (6 bases). The V end was cut by 3 bases, the J end by 4 bases, with 20 bases between. The CDR3 is 17 residues long. Germline V CDR1 and CDR2: KGHSH, LQKENI. The CDR3 reads CASSPPWASDGSDTQYF. The CDR3 DNA sequence: TGTGCCAGCTCACCCCCCTGGGCTAGCGATGGATCAGATACGCAGTATTTT.

This sequence joins TRBV7-9 and TRBJ1-2; D gene ambiguous. Germline CDR1 reads SEHNR; CDR2 reads FQNEAQ (reference sequence). CDR3 size: 13 residues. The germline V and J ends were trimmed by 5 bases and 4 bases, with 11 bases remaining between them. In DNA, the CDR3 is TGTGCCAGCAGCCGCAGAGAAACCTATGGCTACACCTTC. Residues: CASSRRETYGYTF. Filled out from reference TRBV7-9 and TRBJ1-2, the complete variable domain reads DTGVSQNPRHKITKRGQNVTFRCDPISEHNRLYWYRQTLGQGPEFLTYFQNEAQLEKSRLLSDRFSAERPKGSFSTLEIQRTEQGDSAMYLCASSRRETYGYTFGSGTRLTVV.

This clonotype was observed a few times. V gene TRBV28 combines with J gene TRBJ2-7, with a weak D call TRBD1 (5 bases). CDR1 MDHEN and CDR2 SYDVKM come from the germline V gene. The germline V and J ends were trimmed by 3 bases and 2 bases, with 14 bases remaining between them. The CDR3 is 15 amino acids. The CDR3 sequence is CASSFPGWTTYEQYF. Written as DNA, the CDR3 is TGTGCCAGCAGTTTCCCAGGCTGGACAACCTACGAGCAGTACTTC.

There are a few counts of this clonotype. The chain couples TRBV5-1 to TRBJ2-1; 11 bases map to TRBD2. This CDR3 is built from 22 residues. Germline CDR1 SGHRS, CDR2 YFSETQ. With 1 base clipped from V and 1 base from J, the junction kept 19 bases outside the gene matches. The CDR3 region is CASSLRLDRLAGGWSSYNEQFF. The CDR3, as DNA: TGCGCCAGCAGCTTGCGGCTGGACCGTCTAGCGGGGGGTTGGTCTTCCTACAATGAGCAGTTCTTC.

This clonotype appeared a few times. The V and J genes are TRBV28 and TRBJ2-7; D is unclear. V dropped 2 bases and J dropped 3 bases, with 11 bases sitting between them. Germline loops: CDR1 MDHEN, CDR2 SYDVKM. The CDR3 length is 14 residues. CDR3 in amino acids: CASSLAGVLYEQYF. The DNA of the CDR3 is TGTGCCAGCAGTTTAGCAGGAGTTCTCTACGAGCAGTACTTC.

This rearrangement joins TRBV24-1 to TRBJ1-1, with D uncertain. Germline CDR1 and CDR2: KGHDR and SFDVKD. The V gene lost 3 bases and the J gene lost 0 bases, with 7 bases spanning the gap. There are 14 residues in the CDR3. Here the CDR3 DNA reads TGTGCCACCAGTGATGGACCGATGAACACTGAAGCTTTCTTT. Translating it yields CATSDGPMNTEAFF.

V and J are TRBV5-1 and TRBJ1-1, with 11 bases lining up with TRBD1. The CDR3 has 14 residues. V shed 4 bases and J 10 bases; nucleotides not matched to a gene: 9. Germline CDR1 SGHRS, CDR2 YFSETQ. CDR3 nucleotides: TGCGCCAGCAGCACGCGGACAGGGGGCGCCGTAGCTTTCTTT. Translating gives CASSTRTGGAVAFF.

The rearrangement joins TRBV15 to TRBJ2-3; D may be TRBD1 (5 bases). CDR3 length equals 14 residues. The V end was cut by 4 bases, the J end by 2 bases, with 10 bases between. The germline V gene encodes CDR1 LNHNV and CDR2 YYDKDF (reference sequence). The CDR3, as DNA: TGTGCCACCAGCATAAGACAGTCCACAGATACGCAGTATTTT. It specifies CATSIRQSTDTQYF.

V usage is TRBV24-1 and J usage is TRBJ2-3; the match to TRBD2 covers 10 bases. The CDR3 has 16 amino acids. Germline loops: CDR1 KGHDR, CDR2 SFDVKD. Unmatched junction bases numbered 11, after V lost 4 bases and J lost 8 bases. The CDR3 sequence: CATSDPSGGARSTQYF. Here the CDR3 DNA reads TGTGCCACCAGTGACCCAAGCGGGGGGGCCCGGAGTACGCAGTATTTT.

The CDR3 protein is CASSSGGGREDTQYF. CDR3 in DNA: TGTGCCAGCAGCTCAGGAGGGGGCCGGGAAGATACGCAGTATTTT. The V and J genes are TRBV11-3 and TRBJ2-3, with a tentative D call TRBD1 (7 bases). Trimming pared 4 bases from V and 5 bases from J, leaving 16 bases between. The CDR3 loop spans 15 amino acids. Germline V CDR1 and CDR2: SGHNT, YENEEA. The variable domain in full, completed from reference TRBV11-3 and TRBJ2-3, reads EAGVVQSPRYKIIEKKQPVAFWCNPISGHNTLYWYLQNLGQGPELLIRYENEEAVDDSQLPKDRFSAERLKGVDSTLKIQPAELGDSAVYLCASSSGGGREDTQYFGPGTRLTVL.

The chain uses TRBV7-9 and TRBJ2-1, with a possible D match to TRBD1 (5 bases). V was pared by 4 bases and J by 6 bases, with 19 bases between. CDR1 is SEHNR and CDR2 is FQNEAQ in the germline V gene (reference sequence). The CDR3 is made up of 16 amino acids. DNA for the CDR3: TGTGCCAGCAGCTCTTTAGGCCCCGCAGGGTCCAATGAGCAGTTCTTC. Protein sequence: CASSSLGPAGSNEQFF.

The chain carries TRBV10-3 and TRBJ1-1; no definite D call. The CDR3 has 13 amino acids. V was shortened by 3 bases and J by 5 bases, with 10 bases between the two germline ends. Germline V gene lookup returns CDR1 ENHRY and CDR2 SYGVKD. The CDR3 sequence is CAISDRVGTEAFF. Written as DNA, the CDR3 is TGTGCCATCAGTGATAGGGTGGGTACTGAAGCTTTCTTT.

This chain connects TRBV28 to TRBJ1-1; D is unresolved. The length of the CDR3 is 18 residues. Trimming cost V 5 bases and J 0 bases, with 22 bases left between them. The germline gives CDR1 MDHEN, CDR2 SYDVKM. The CDR3 region has the DNA TGTGCCAGCAGTCTACTAGGACCCGACTCTTTAATGAACACTGAAGCTTTCTTT. Amino acid sequence: CASSLLGPDSLMNTEAFF.

The chain combines TRBV7-9 with TRBJ2-7; D might be TRBD2 (6 bases). The CDR3 sequence is 14 residues long. V lost 5 bases and J lost 1, with 12 bases in between. CDR1 and CDR2 (germline): SEHNR, FQNEAQ (reference sequence). CDR3 sequence: CASSPQRVSYEQYF. The CDR3 DNA reads TGTGCCAGCAGCCCCCAGCGGGTATCCTACGAGCAGTACTTC.

The CDR3 loop reads CASKLPNTGELFF. The CDR3 DNA sequence: TGTGCCAGCAAGCTACCGAACACCGGGGAGCTGTTTTTT. V and J are TRBV7-9 and TRBJ2-2; D gene uncertain. The germline CDR1 and CDR2 sequences are SEHNR and FQNEAQ (reference sequence). V was pared by 7 bases and J by 0 bases, with 6 bases between. This CDR3 contains 13 residues.

This sequence joins TRBV12-3 or TRBV12-4 and TRBJ2-7, with 9 bases aligning to TRBD1. With V trimmed by 6 bases and J by 6 bases, 9 bases remained unmatched. This CDR3 spans 14 amino acids. The CDR3 spells CASRLLGQGFEQYF. In nucleotides, the CDR3 is TGTGCCAGCAGGCTCCTCGGACAGGGGTTCGAGCAGTACTTC.

This clonotype turned up a few times. This sequence joins TRBV12-3 or TRBV12-4 and TRBJ2-4; D perhaps matches TRBD2 (6 bases). V lost 5 bases and J lost 3, with 14 bases in between. CDR3 size: 15 residues. This CDR3 reads CASSLWGVDKNIQYF. The DNA for the CDR3 is TGTGCCAGCAGTCTATGGGGGGTTGACAAAAACATTCAGTACTTC.

This chain links TRBV29-1 with TRBJ2-3; TRBD2 matches 9 bases. V lost 6 bases to trimming and J lost 4 bases; unmatched junction nucleotides: 5. The germline V gene encodes CDR1 SQVTM and CDR2 ANQGSEA. The CDR3 is 13 amino acids. This CDR3 is CSVVAGAADTQYF. For the CDR3, the DNA is TGCAGCGTAGTAGCGGGGGCCGCAGATACGCAGTATTTT.

The chain joins TRBV20-1 to TRBJ1-1, with D possibly TRBD1 on 5 matching bases. The V and J ends lost 4 bases and 3 bases respectively, with 15 bases between them. In germline, CDR1 is DFQATT, CDR2 SNEGSKA (reference sequence). This CDR3 spans 14 amino acids. The DNA of the CDR3 is TGCAGTGCTAAAAAACAGGTCTCGGACACTGAAGCTTTCTTT. Translated, it gives CSAKKQVSDTEAFF.

In DNA form, the CDR3 reads TGTGCCAGCAGCTTGCTCCTAGCGGGGGGGCACGAGACCCAGTACTTC. Translation: CASSLLLAGGHETQYF. The rearrangement joins TRBV5-6 to TRBJ2-5; 12 bases are shared with TRBD2. With V trimmed by 1 base and J by 5 bases, 6 bases remained unmatched. Germline assignment: CDR1 SGHDT and CDR2 YYEEEE. This CDR3 contains 16 residues.

This clonotype was seen more than once but under ten times. CDR3 region: CASSLERPSGGREQFF. As DNA, the CDR3 is TGTGCCAGCAGCTTAGAACGGCCTAGCGGGGGCCGGGAGCAGTTCTTC. V gene TRBV7-9 combines with J gene TRBJ2-1, with 10 bases lining up with TRBD2. The ends lost 1 base at V and 10 bases at J; junction bases unmatched: 10. Germline CDR1 SEHNR, CDR2 FQNEAQ (reference sequence). CDR3 length: 16 amino acids. Based on the CDR3 plus reference TRBV7-9 and TRBJ2-1, the full variable domain is DTGVSQNPRHKITKRGQNVTFRCDPISEHNRLYWYRQTLGQGPEFLTYFQNEAQLEKSRLLSDRFSAERPKGSFSTLEIQRTEQGDSAMYLCASSLERPSGGREQFFGPGTRLTVL.

This clonotype was seen at least ten times. V gene TRBV5-5 combines with J gene TRBJ2-7, with a possible D match to TRBD2 (6 bases). CDR1 is SGHKS and CDR2 is YYEKEE in the germline V gene (reference sequence). CDR3 length equals 15 residues. V was clipped by 4 bases and J by 0 bases, with 14 bases between them. CDR3 DNA: TGTGCCAGCAGCACCCCGGGCGGGGCCTCCTACGAGCAGTACTTC. Translated: CASSTPGGASYEQYF.

This chain connects TRBV25-1 to TRBJ2-5, with unresolved D. Trimming shortened V by 8 bases and J by 5 bases, and 9 bases separated the two germline ends. The CDR3 has 11 amino acids. Germline V gives CDR1 MGHDK, CDR2 SYGVNS. DNA for the CDR3: TGTGCCAGCGGCTCCGGGGAGACCCAGTACTTC. Its translation is CASGSGETQYF. Combining the CDR3 with reference TRBV25-1 and TRBJ2-5 gives the whole variable domain EADIYQTPRYLVIGTGKKITLECSQTMGHDKMYWYQQDPGMELHLIHYSYGVNSTEKGDLSSESTVSRIRTEHFPLTLESARPSHTSQYLCASGSGETQYFGPGTRLLVL.

The V call is TRBV7-2, the J call TRBJ1-2; D unresolved. The germline V gene has CDR1 SGHTA and CDR2 FQGNSA. The CDR3 runs 17 residues. The germline V and J ends were trimmed by 1 base and 3 bases, with 18 bases remaining between them. The CDR3 sequence is CASSLVLLAAPDYGYTF. The CDR3 nucleotides read TGTGCCAGCAGCTTAGTCCTATTGGCAGCCCCTGACTATGGCTACACCTTC.

The J gene is TRBJ1-5, the V gene TRBV12-3 or TRBV12-4; tentatively, D is TRBD1 (6 bases). Trimming cost V 3 bases and J 7 bases, with 10 bases left between them. CDR3 length: 13 amino acids. Here the CDR3 reads CASSFWGHQPQHF. In DNA, the CDR3 is TGTGCCAGCAGTTTCTGGGGACACCAGCCCCAGCATTTT.

This clonotype was detected only a few times. The chain is built from TRBV28 and TRBJ2-1, with TRBD2 matching over 7 bases. Germline V gene sequence: CDR1 MDHEN, CDR2 SYDVKM. Trimming at V came to 6 bases and at J to 8 bases, leaving 7 bases not matched to a gene. The CDR3 totals 13 residues. The CDR3, as DNA: TGTGCCAGCAGCCCGGGGGGAGGCGATGAGCAGTTCTTC. This translates into CASSPGGGDEQFF.

This clonotype qualifies as medium-sized. The chain carries TRBV24-1 and TRBJ2-1, with TRBD2 matching over 8 bases. Germline loops: CDR1 KGHDR, CDR2 SFDVKD. V was pared by 2 bases and J by 2 bases, with 16 bases of the junction left unmatched. The CDR3 spans 20 residues. The CDR3 spells CATSDSFGGGGSQTYNEQFF. The CDR3 nucleotides are TGTGCCACCAGTGATTCGTTTGGTGGCGGGGGGTCCCAAACCTACAATGAGCAGTTCTTC.

This clonotype was detected many times. The chain is built from TRBV4-1 and TRBJ2-5; D is possibly TRBD2 (6 bases). The germline gives CDR1 MGHRA, CDR2 YSYEKL. The CDR3 consists of 15 residues. V was cut by 2 bases and J by 7 bases, with 17 bases left in between. CDR3 coding DNA: TGCGCCAGCAGCCAATGGCCCAGGGAGGTCGGGACCCAGTACTTC. It specifies CASSQWPREVGTQYF.

The chain uses TRBV4-2 and TRBJ2-1; the D gene is possibly TRBD1 (5 bases). V lost 4 bases, J lost 6 bases, and 16 bases lay in between. Germline CDR1 reads LGHNA; CDR2 reads YNFKEQ. The CDR3 has 15 amino acids. CDR3 loop: CASSLGAALGNEQFF. The CDR3 region has the DNA TGTGCCAGCAGCCTAGGGGCCGCGTTGGGCAATGAGCAGTTCTTC.